This T cell receptor (beta chain) stems from a study of identical twins. Only healthy Caucasians were included as donors. Of note for this clonotype: The antigen remains unidentified.

Germline V gene sequence: CDR1 KGHDR, CDR2 SFDVKD. Trimming pared 4 bases from V and 1 base from J, leaving 17 bases between. The CDR3 spans 17 residues. Study-level findings and limits: Twins' surplus sharing was weaker for beta out-of-frame sequences. These conclusions were based on statistical analysis (cross-sectional, not following the same donors). While abundant cord blood beta clonotypes carried fewer insertions, memory repertoires showed no such pattern.

TCRdb analysed the 5' RACE reads with MiXCR anew, one entry per CDR3 protein. Of 350,000 to 500,000 distinct CDR3 sequences listed, roughly 18% are singletons. V usage is TRBV24-1 and J usage is TRBJ2-3, with D hard to call. The material sequenced was naive T cells sorted from blood. This clonotype was obtained from a man between 50 and 59 years old in good health. CDR3 amino acids: CATSDPLRGGGTDTQYF. The CDR3 DNA reads as TGTGCCACCAGTGACCCTCTTCGAGGTGGTGGCACAGATACGCAGTATTTT.